This TCR beta chain was observed in a study of identical twins. Points from the study as a whole: Cord blood beta clonotypes present at high abundance carried fewer insertions; no such pattern appeared in memory repertoires.

This CDR3 has 16 amino acids. The V gene's germline CDR1 is SQVTM and CDR2 ANQGSEA. V lost 5 bases and J lost 4, with 24 bases in between. This clonotype occurred a few times. What it recognizes is unknown. TCRdb ran MiXCR on the 5' RACE reads and lists one entry per CDR3 protein. Of hundreds of thousands of distinct CDR3 sequences in the sample, around an eighth are singletons; the top ten hold approximately 7.5%. There were only healthy Caucasians among the donors. These data also formed part of another study, on yellow fever vaccine responses in identical twins.

The V and J genes are TRBV29-1 and TRBJ2-7; D is perhaps TRBD1 or TRBD2 (5 bases each). Sequencing input: CD8+ T cells sorted from blood. The receptor comes from a woman aged 18-29 years in good health. In nucleotides, the CDR3 is TGCAGCGTTTCGGATCGGGGCCCATCCTCCCTATACGAGCAGTACTTC. It yields the protein CSVSDRGPSSLYEQYF.